One sample yielded the 18 T cell receptor beta chains listed below, sequenced in a study of regulatory T cells in long-lasting Graves disease. Arm-PCR of CDR3 regions and iRepertoire HTBI primers were the basis on which TCR beta libraries were built. One entry per CDR3 protein results from TCRdb running MiXCR on the multiplex PCR reads. The sample includes roughly 500,000 distinct CDR3 sequences, about 13% of them seen just once. The time point was: newly diagnosed GD, antithyroid drugs for less than 3 months. PBMC RNA was the source of the TCR library. The same specimen was also included in a second study, on T cells in Graves' hyperthyroidism and ophthalmopathy.

The input for sequencing was peripheral blood mononuclear cells (PBMCs), taken at new diagnosis, from a patient treated with antithyroid drugs. The source is a man aged 25 to 45 with Graves disease.

The chain recombines TRBV2 with TRBJ2-7; TRBD1 aligns across 11 bases. The germline CDR1 and CDR2 sequences are SNHLY and FYNNEI. J gave up 1 base and V 7 bases, and 6 bases lay outside the gene matches. This CDR3 comprises 15 residues. The CDR3 region is CASKRGQGGSYEQYF. In nucleotides, the CDR3 is TGTGCCAGCAAACGGGGACAGGGGGGATCCTACGAGCAGTACTTC.

Ten or more counts support this clonotype. V and J are TRBV6-1 and TRBJ2-5; 8 nucleotides line up with TRBD2. J gave up 3 bases and V 5 bases, and 11 bases lay outside the gene matches. Per the germline V gene, CDR1 is MNHNS and CDR2 is SASEGT. The CDR3 totals 16 residues. The CDR3 region has the DNA TGTGCCAGCAGTCCCTGGGCAGCGGGAGAGGAAGAGACCCAGTACTTC. It specifies CASSPWAAGEEETQYF.

This clonotype showed up many times. The V and J genes are TRBV5-1 and TRBJ2-5, with 7 bases that match TRBD1. The V gene end was trimmed by 2 bases and the J gene end by 2 bases; junction bases not matched to a gene: 3. The CDR3 contains 14 residues. Germline V gene lookup returns CDR1 SGHRS and CDR2 YFSETQ. The CDR3 coding sequence is TGCGCCAGCAGCTTATCCAGGGGGCAAGAGACCCAGTACTTC. Translating gives CASSLSRGQETQYF.

This clonotype was picked up many times. The gene calls are TRBV4-1 and TRBJ1-1; D call uncertain. The CDR3 runs to 14 residues. The V gene's germline CDR1 is MGHRA and CDR2 YSYEKL. Trimming stripped 0 bases from V and 2 bases from J, with 7 bases between. The CDR3 here is CASSQDWLNTEAFF. The CDR3 DNA is TGCGCCAGCAGCCAAGACTGGCTTAACACTGAAGCTTTCTTT.

This clonotype has ten or more counts. The chain is built from TRBV20-1 and TRBJ2-2, with D possibly being TRBD1 (6 bases). Looked up from germline, CDR1 is DFQATT and CDR2 is SNEGSKA (reference sequence). Trimming removed 4 bases from V and 10 bases from J, with 10 bases in between. The CDR3 covers 11 residues. DNA of the CDR3: TGCAGTGCTAACAGGGTTACGGAGCTGTTTTTT. This encodes CSANRVTELFF.

In its sample, this clonotype was seen many times. V gene TRBV5-1 combines with J gene TRBJ1-1; possible D gene TRBD1, 5 bases. CDR1 and CDR2 (germline): SGHRS, YFSETQ. This CDR3 contains 17 residues. V lost 4 bases and J 1 base, leaving 20 bases between the germline ends. The CDR3 DNA reads as TGCGCCAGCAGCCGATCCGTGGGAGGGACCCAGAACACTGAAGCTTTCTTT. Translation: CASSRSVGGTQNTEAFF. The full variable domain, with the rest looked up from reference TRBV5-1 and TRBJ1-1, is KAGVTQTPRYLIKTRGQQVTLSCSPISGHRSVSWYQQTPGQGLQFLFEYFSETQRNKGNFPGRFSGRQFSNSRSEMNVSTLELGDSALYLCASSRSVGGTQNTEAFFGQGTRLTVV.

This clonotype was detected ten times or more. CDR3 loop: CASSQDPSTGEQYF. CDR3 DNA sequence: TGCGCCAGCAGCCAGGACCCTAGCACGGGTGAGCAGTACTTC. The chain has TRBV5-1 and TRBJ2-7, with a possible D match to TRBD2 (5 bases). The CDR3 has 14 residues. V was trimmed by 4 bases and J by 7 bases, leaving 18 bases between them. Germline V gives CDR1 SGHRS, CDR2 YFSETQ.

In this sample, this clonotype turned up many times. The chain recombines TRBV12-3 or TRBV12-4 with TRBJ2-7; D unclear. CDR3 length equals 13 residues. The V gene lost 3 bases and the J gene lost 0 bases, with 6 bases spanning the gap. The CDR3 here is CASSLARSYEQYF. As DNA, the CDR3 is TGTGCCAGCAGTTTGGCACGCTCCTACGAGCAGTACTTC.

This clonotype was recorded at least ten times. The J gene is TRBJ1-2, the V gene TRBV18; D gene uncertain. The V and J ends lost 3 bases and 5 bases respectively, with 10 bases between them. Germline V gene sequence: CDR1 KGHSH, CDR2 LQKENI. This CDR3 comprises 13 residues. The CDR3 DNA reads TGTGCCAGCTCACCTGTGGCAGATTATGGCTACACCTTC. This encodes CASSPVADYGYTF.

This clonotype was picked up many times. This chain uses TRBV5-6 with TRBJ1-1, with D unresolved. V shed 0 bases and J shed 0 bases, with 6 bases lying between them. Germline values: CDR1 SGHDT, CDR2 YYEEEE. CDR3 length: 14 residues. In DNA form, the CDR3 reads TGTGCCAGCAGCTTGGAAGGCCTGAACACTGAAGCTTTCTTT. Encoded protein: CASSLEGLNTEAFF.

This clonotype was observed many times. In nucleotides, the CDR3 is TGTGCCAGCGGCCCCTGGACTAGCGGATTGCAGTTCTTC. It yields the protein CASGPWTSGLQFF. This sequence joins TRBV12-3 or TRBV12-4 and TRBJ2-1; 10 bases line up with TRBD2. The V gene end was trimmed by 8 bases and the J gene end by 12 bases; junction bases not matched to a gene: 10. The CDR3 has 13 residues.

Concerning this clonotype: Being one base from a much bigger clone, this may be a read error. The chain recombines TRBV7-3 with TRBJ2-2, with 10 positions matching TRBD2. Germline V gene data show CDR1 as SGHTA and CDR2 as FQGTGA. V lost 5 bases to trimming and J lost 2 bases; unmatched junction nucleotides: 17. The CDR3 has 20 residues. As DNA, the CDR3 is TGTGCCAGCAGCGTATACCCCGTTGCTAGCGGGAGCGGCAACACCGGGGAGCTGTTTTTT. This encodes CASSVYPVASGSGNTGELFF.

This clonotype was seen many times. The rearrangement joins TRBV12-5 to TRBJ1-2; the match to TRBD1 covers 11 bases. Germline assignment: CDR1 LGHNT and CDR2 FRNRAP. V gave up 2 bases and J gave up 7 bases; unmatched junction bases: 6. There are 15 residues in the CDR3. The CDR3 loop reads CASGLIGQGARGYTF. The CDR3 DNA reads TGTGCTAGTGGTTTGATCGGACAGGGGGCTCGTGGCTACACCTTC.

The V call is TRBV27, the J call TRBJ2-3; 7 positions agree with TRBD1. The germline CDR1 and CDR2 sequences are MNHEY and SMNVEV (reference sequence). The CDR3 runs to 14 residues. The V gene end was trimmed by 5 bases and the J gene end by 4 bases; junction bases not matched to a gene: 6. The CDR3 here is CASSPTGRADTQYF. The CDR3 region has the DNA TGTGCCAGCAGTCCGACAGGGCGCGCAGATACGCAGTATTTT.

This clonotype appeared many times. The chain joins TRBV6-7 to TRBJ1-1; D may be TRBD1 (5 bases). TRBV6-7 is treated as an ORF (open reading frame) with a function not yet certain. This CDR3 region has 13 residues. Trimming took off 6 bases at V and 6 bases at J, with 14 bases between the two ends. The CDR3 sequence: CASRPGSTSEAFF. CDR3 in DNA: TGTGCCAGCAGACCAGGGTCGACTTCTGAAGCTTTCTTT.

The chain combines TRBV12-3 or TRBV12-4 with TRBJ2-1; D remains unclear. There are 11 residues in the CDR3. Trimming cost V 1 base and J 10 bases, with 5 bases left between them. The CDR3 protein is CASSLDIEQFF. The CDR3 region has the DNA TGTGCCAGCAGTTTAGACATAGAGCAGTTCTTC.

In this sample, this clonotype turned up many times. V usage is TRBV5-1 and J usage is TRBJ2-1, with D perhaps matching TRBD2 (5 bases). V was pared by 0 bases and J by 4 bases, with 11 bases between. The germline CDR1 and CDR2 sequences are SGHRS and YFSETQ. The CDR3 covers 15 residues. CDR3 loop: CASSLAGVLYNEQFF. CDR3 sequence (DNA): TGCGCCAGCAGCTTGGCCGGGGTGCTATACAATGAGCAGTTCTTC.

Of note for this clonotype: Since a much larger clone is just one base distant, this may be a read error. The J gene is TRBJ2-6, the V gene TRBV2; D remains ambiguous. The V and J ends lost 3 bases and 6 bases respectively, with 12 bases between them. Germline V gives CDR1 SNHLY, CDR2 FYNNEI. CDR3 length: 15 residues. The CDR3 region is CASSDNQAMANVLTF. In DNA, the CDR3 is TGTGCCAGCAGTGACAACCAGGCTATGGCCAACGTCCTGACTTTC.